These 17 T cell receptor beta chains originate from one sample sequenced in a study of T cell repertoires in cytomegalovirus infection. TCRdb ran MiXCR on the reads and lists one entry per CDR3 protein. The table lists about 830,000 distinct CDR3 sequences, approximately 29% of them singletons. For these receptors, no antigen is known. The starting material was cultured CD8+ T cells from PBMCs, obtained from culture after CMV antigen stimulation. The source is a human donor in good health (CMV status not recorded). Some clones in this sample may be carry-over from other donors' samples.

This clonotype was observed a few times. The chain has TRBV5-6 and TRBJ2-7; D is possibly TRBD1 (5 bases). The CDR3 extends over 13 amino acids. V was trimmed by 2 bases and J by 3 bases, leaving 9 bases between them. Germline assignment: CDR1 SGHDT and CDR2 YYEEEE. The CDR3 region has the DNA TGTGCCAGCAGCTTCTCAGGGAACTACGAGCAGTACTTC. Amino acid sequence: CASSFSGNYEQYF.

This chain connects TRBV12-3 or TRBV12-4 to TRBJ2-5; 7 bases fit TRBD1. V dropped 6 bases and J dropped 7; count of bases not matched to a gene: 11. The CDR3 runs to 14 residues. The chain's CDR3 is CASRPSTGSATQYF. CDR3 coding DNA: TGTGCCAGCAGACCCTCGACAGGGTCGGCGACCCAGTACTTC.

The V and J genes are TRBV6-6 and TRBJ1-5, with D uncertain. The CDR3 has 11 residues. Germline CDR1 reads MNHNY; CDR2 reads SVGAGI (reference sequence). V lost 4 bases and J 8 bases, leaving 6 bases between the germline ends. The CDR3 DNA is TGTGCCAGCAGTTTCTCGGAGCCCCAGCATTTT. Amino acids: CASSFSEPQHF.

This clonotype was recorded a few times. The DNA for the CDR3 is TGTGCCAGCAGTGAAGGGTACACCTACGAGCAGTACGTC. Residues: CASSEGYTYEQYV. The J gene is TRBJ2-7, the V gene TRBV28; D remains ambiguous. CDR3 length: 13 amino acids. In germline, CDR1 is MDHEN, CDR2 SYDVKM. Trimming removed 5 bases at V and 2 bases at J, with 10 bases between.

This clonotype has a handful of counts. The V and J genes are TRBV13 and TRBJ1-1; D gene unclear. This CDR3 is built from 15 residues. The V gene's germline CDR1 is PRHDT and CDR2 FYEKMQ (reference sequence). Trimming shortened V by 3 bases and J by 5 bases, and 16 bases separated the two germline ends. CDR3 in DNA: TGTGCCAGCAGCTTCACTTTGGGGTTTGGGACTGAAGCTTTCTTT. It codes for CASSFTLGFGTEAFF.

The chain has TRBV11-2 and TRBJ2-7; 15 bases are a match to TRBD2. The CDR3 extends over 19 amino acids. Germline lookup yields CDR1 SGHAT and CDR2 FQNNGV. Trimming at V came to 5 bases and at J to 3 bases, leaving 14 bases not matched to a gene. The CDR3 sequence is CASSPWTSGGARQNYEQYV. The CDR3 coding sequence is TGTGCCAGCAGCCCCTGGACTAGCGGGGGGGCCCGACAAAACTACGAGCAGTACGTC.

The V gene is TRBV12-3 or TRBV12-4, the J gene TRBJ2-5; D not resolved. This CDR3 has 15 residues. Trimming pared 6 bases from V and 1 base from J, leaving 15 bases between. DNA for the CDR3: TGTGCCAGCAGACCCTCTACCTACACCCAAGAGACCCAGTACTTC. Its translation: CASRPSTYTQETQYF.

The table lists this clonotype with a count of one. The chain joins TRBV5-1 to TRBJ2-7, with D perhaps matching TRBD1 (7 bases). This CDR3 is built from 15 residues. Germline V gives CDR1 SGHRS, CDR2 YFSETQ. V shed 4 bases and J shed 4 bases, with 18 bases lying between them. CDR3 sequence reads: CASSIRQGGGYEQYF. As DNA, the CDR3 is TGCGCCAGCAGCATACGACAGGGAGGAGGGTACGAGCAGTACTTC.

This chain connects TRBV7-9 to TRBJ2-5; D might be TRBD1 (6 bases). Looked up from germline, CDR1 is SEHNR and CDR2 is FQNEAQ (reference sequence). The CDR3 length is 14 residues. V shed 4 bases and J shed 5 bases, with 14 bases lying between them. CDR3 nucleotide sequence: TGTGCCAGCAGCTCACGGGATCAGGGGGAGACCCAGTACTTC. Translated, it gives CASSSRDQGETQYF.

This clonotype occurred many times. The CDR3, as DNA: TGTGCCAGCAGCTCCGCTAGCGGGGGAGGGGATGAGCAGTTCTTC. Amino acid sequence: CASSSASGGGDEQFF. The V call is TRBV7-2, the J call TRBJ2-1, with 10 positions matching TRBD2. Germline assignment: CDR1 SGHTA and CDR2 FQGNSA. This CDR3 has 15 amino acids. The J segment lost 8 bases and the V segment lost 4 bases, leaving 8 bases of the junction unmatched. Variable domain in full (rest from reference TRBV7-2 and TRBJ2-1): GAGVSQSPSNKVTEKGKDVELRCDPISGHTALYWYRQSLGQGLEFLIYFQGNSAPDKSGLPSDRFSAERTGGSVSTLTIQRTQQEDSAVYLCASSSASGGGDEQFFGPGTRLTVL.

The chain carries TRBV6-6 and TRBJ2-2; maybe TRBD1 (6 bases). The V end was cut by 2 bases, the J end by 2 bases, with 15 bases between. CDR3 size: 17 residues. Germline V gives CDR1 MNHNY, CDR2 SVGAGI (reference sequence). CDR3 nucleotide sequence: TGTGCCAGCAGTTACGTTATCTCCGGGACAAACACCGGGGAGCTGTTTTTT. Its protein product is CASSYVISGTNTGELFF.

This clonotype was seen a handful of times. The chain employs TRBV27 and TRBJ2-5; 8 bases are a match to TRBD1. The germline CDR1 and CDR2 sequences are MNHEY and SMNVEV (reference sequence). V was pared by 5 bases and J by 5 bases, with 10 bases of the junction left unmatched. CDR3 length equals 15 residues. CDR3 sequence reads: CASSKGTGGLETQYF. CDR3 bases: TGTGCCAGCAGTAAGGGGACAGGAGGTTTGGAGACCCAGTACTTC.

This clonotype was seen more than once but under ten times. The chain carries TRBV27 and TRBJ2-2; the D is unclear. There are 16 residues in the CDR3. Looked up from germline, CDR1 is MNHEY and CDR2 is SMNVEV (reference sequence). Trimming took 6 bases from V and 6 from J, leaving 20 bases between them. The CDR3 region has the DNA TGTGCCAGCAGCTCATCAAAGAGTCAGCAGCCCGGGGAGCTGTTTTTT. Translation gives CASSSSKSQQPGELFF.

Regarding this clonotype: A read error may produce the germline difference seen at one junction end. The CDR3 coding sequence is TGTGCCAGCGGCTTAAGGCCCGATCAGCCCCAGCATTTT. It encodes CASGLRPDQPQHF. The rearrangement links TRBV7-6 to TRBJ1-5; D gene ambiguous. Germline CDR1 reads SGHVS; CDR2 reads FNYEAQ. The CDR3 extends over 13 amino acids.

This clonotype has just a few counts. The chain recombines TRBV2 with TRBJ1-2; D is possibly TRBD1 (6 bases). This CDR3 has 17 residues. Trimming took off 8 bases at V and 1 base at J, with 23 bases between the two ends. Germline-derived CDR1 and CDR2 are SNHLY and FYNNEI. Here the CDR3 reads CASSKRQADLLNYGYTF. The CDR3 coding sequence is TGTGCCAGCTCCAAAAGACAGGCGGACTTGCTTAACTATGGCTACACCTTC.

This clonotype has more than one count but fewer than ten. The chain employs TRBV29-1 and TRBJ1-2, with D maybe TRBD1 (5 bases). This CDR3 is 15 amino acids long. The ends were cut back, 3 bases at V and 2 bases at J, with 16 bases in the middle. Germline CDR1 and CDR2: SQVTM and ANQGSEA. CDR3 residues: CSVDRSGTENYGYTF. The CDR3 region has the DNA TGCAGCGTTGATCGCTCCGGGACGGAAAACTATGGCTACACCTTC.

This clonotype has just a few counts. The V gene is TRBV6-5, the J gene TRBJ2-7; the D gene is possibly TRBD2 (5 bases). CDR1 and CDR2 from the germline V gene are MNHEY and SVGAGI. The CDR3 contains 15 residues. V was clipped by 7 bases and J by 1 base, with 17 bases between them. CDR3: CASTRRAGKSYEQYF. CDR3 bases: TGTGCCAGCACCCGAAGGGCGGGTAAATCCTACGAGCAGTACTTC.